Listed below are T cell receptor beta chains from one sample, sequenced in a study of metastatic and nonmetastatic thyroid tumors. TCRdb reprocessed the PCR reads using MiXCR. The sample yields roughly 6,200 clones, around 30% seen once. Source material: adjacent normal tissue. These receptors all come from a female donor with papillary thyroid cancer or a benign thyroid nodule (not recorded which). Some clones in this sample may be carry-over from other donors' samples. The CDR3 runs from the conserved cysteine through the conserved F or W. A D gene is named only where the DNA matches it firmly. Rows give clone size only sometimes, using once, few, many, or a class for an expanded clone.

-	large	TRBV7-9	TRBJ2-3	CASSLADQSSTDTQYF	TGTGCCAGCAGCTTAGCGGACCAATCTAGCACAGATACGCAGTATTTT
TRBD1	-	TRBV12-3/TRBV12-4	TRBJ2-1	CVSSFGQGGVNEQFF	TGTGTCAGCAGTTTCGGACAGGGCGGTGTCAATGAGCAGTTCTTC
-	once	TRBV20-1	TRBJ1-6	CSAKTRYIGSQRNNSPLHF	TGCAGTGCTAAAACGCGGTACATAGGGTCACAACGAAATAATTCACCCCTCCACTTT
-	-	TRBV5-1	TRBJ2-2	CASSLSASNTGELFF	TGCGCCAGCAGCTTGAGCGCCTCGAACACCGGGGAGCTGTTTTTT
TRBD1	-	TRBV20-1	TRBJ1-5	CSGTGGDQPQHF	TGCAGTGGGACAGGGGGTGATCAGCCCCAGCATTTT
-	-	TRBV6-1	TRBJ2-7	CASSPLSPLYEQYF	TGTGCCAGCAGTCCTCTTAGTCCCCTCTACGAGCAGTACTTC
-	-	TRBV6-2/TRBV6-3	TRBJ1-5	CASSFTGPWRNPHHF	TGTGCCAGCAGTTTCACTGGGCCATGGAGGAATCCCCACCATTTT
-	-	TRBV10-3	TRBJ2-2	CAISEPSSGTGELFF	TGTGCCATCAGTGAGCCGAGCAGCGGCACCGGGGAGCTGTTTTTT
TRBD1	-	TRBV20-1	TRBJ2-7	CSARDRGRNEQYF	TGCAGTGCCAGGGACAGGGGGCGAAACGAGCAGTACTTC
-	-	TRBV2	TRBJ2-5	CASSDLRGTQYF	TGTGCCAGCAGTGACCTTAGAGGGACCCAGTACTTC
-	-	TRBV14	TRBJ1-6	CASSLLPSLGSPLHF	TGTGCCAGCAGCCTCCTCCCGTCCTTAGGGTCACCCCTCCACTTT
TRBD1	large	TRBV5-1	TRBJ2-7	CASHRDRGIDEQYF	TGCGCCAGCCACCGGGACAGGGGAATCGACGAGCAGTACTTC
-	few	TRBV10-3	TRBJ1-2	CAISGLRVYTF	TGTGCCATCAGTGGTCTTCGTGTCTACACCTTC
-	-	TRBV7-2	TRBJ2-4	CASSLGPAGNIQYF	TGTGCCAGCAGCTTAGGTCCTGCGGGAAACATTCAGTACTTC
-	few	TRBV28	TRBJ2-3	CASKSGEDTQYF	TGTGCCAGCAAGTCTGGCGAAGATACGCAGTATTTT
-	-	TRBV2	TRBJ2-1	CASTLSAGLNEQFF	TGTGCCAGCACCCTTTCGGCAGGACTCAATGAGCAGTTCTTC
-	-	TRBV7-9	TRBJ2-7	CASSLKLGYEQYF	TGTGCCAGCAGCTTAAAACTGGGCTACGAGCAGTACTTC
TRBD1	-	TRBV5-1	TRBJ1-1	CASSLVQGTTEAFF	TGCGCCAGCAGCTTGGTACAGGGGACCACTGAAGCTTTCTTT
-	few	TRBV6-1	TRBJ1-1	CASSARQELNTEAFF	TGTGCCAGCAGTGCCCGACAGGAATTAAACACTGAAGCTTTCTTT
TRBD1	-	TRBV5-1	TRBJ1-2	CASSLEWTGGNGYTF	TGCGCCAGCAGCTTGGAATGGACAGGGGGCAATGGCTACACCTTC
TRBD2	few	TRBV6-1	TRBJ2-3	CASSVTGGYTQYF	TGTGCCAGCTCGGTGACGGGGGGTTATACGCAGTATTTT
TRBD2	few	TRBV6-1	TRBJ2-7	CASTHDSGRAFSEQYF	TGTGCCAGCACCCACGATAGCGGGAGGGCCTTTAGCGAGCAGTACTTC
TRBD2	-	TRBV20-1	TRBJ2-7	CSARADPRETSLSPYEQYF	TGCAGTGCTAGAGCCGATCCGCGGGAGACGTCCCTTAGCCCCTACGAGCAGTACTTC
-	few	TRBV12-3/TRBV12-4	TRBJ2-2	CATLASGVGTGELFF	TGTGCCACACTGGCCTCGGGGGTAGGCACCGGGGAGCTGTTTTTT
-	-	TRBV2	TRBJ2-7	CASSEGGTGYEQYF	TGTGCCAGCAGTGAAGGTGGAACCGGCTACGAGCAGTACTTC
TRBD1	-	TRBV30	TRBJ2-7	CAWREGQGPYEQYF	TGTGCCTGGAGGGAGGGACAGGGACCCTACGAGCAGTACTTC
-	-	TRBV24-1	TRBJ2-7	CATSLGGSYEQYF	TGTGCCACCAGTCTGGGCGGCTCCTACGAGCAGTACTTC
-	-	TRBV27	TRBJ2-6	CASSSATGRTGANVLTF	TGTGCCAGCAGTTCGGCTACAGGGAGGACTGGGGCCAACGTCCTGACTTTC
-	few	TRBV6-1	TRBJ1-2	CASSIQGFSNYGYTF	TGTGCCAGCAGCATACAGGGATTTTCGAACTATGGCTACACCTTC
-	few	TRBV6-6	TRBJ2-6	CASSTRGGSGANVLTF	TGTGCCAGCAGTACTAGAGGGGGCTCTGGGGCCAACGTCCTGACTTTC
-	-	TRBV6-1	TRBJ2-3	CASSQTGLGADTQYF	TGTGCCAGCAGTCAAACAGGGCTAGGCGCAGATACGCAGTATTTT
-	-	TRBV7-3	TRBJ2-1	CASRLTLARNNEQIF	TGTGCCAGCAGATTAACACTAGCTAGGAACAATGAGCAGATCTTC
-	few	TRBV6-2/TRBV6-3	TRBJ1-2	CASSYRWGTLYGYTF	TGTGCCAGCAGTTATCGATGGGGGACCCTCTATGGCTACACCTTC
-	few	TRBV6-1	TRBJ1-1	CASSLPQFEAFF	TGTGCCAGCAGCCTCCCCCAGTTTGAAGCTTTCTTT
-	-	TRBV19	TRBJ2-2	CASRETGRGTGELFF	TGTGCCAGTAGAGAGACAGGGAGGGGGACCGGGGAGCTGTTTTTT
-	-	TRBV10-1	TRBJ1-1	CAAAWVNTEAFF	TGTGCCGCAGCATGGGTGAACACTGAAGCTTTCTTT
TRBD1	-	TRBV12-5	TRBJ2-2	CASGSRTGGYTGELFF	TGTGCTAGTGGCTCAAGGACAGGGGGCTACACCGGGGAGCTGTTTTTT
-	-	TRBV20-1	TRBJ2-7	CSARRDGSDEQYF	TGCAGTGCTAGGCGGGACGGGTCGGACGAGCAGTACTTC
-	few	TRBV7-8	TRBJ1-2	CASSPRRAGYTF	TGTGCCAGCAGCCCCCGCAGGGCTGGCTACACCTTC
-	-	TRBV3-1	TRBJ2-7	CASSPSVGGIGEQYF	TGTGCCAGCAGCCCCAGCGTGGGGGGCATAGGCGAGCAGTACTTC
-	few	TRBV28	TRBJ2-1	CASINHLYSRDGDTNEQFF	TGTGCCAGCATTAACCATTTATATTCCCGGGACGGAGATACCAATGAGCAGTTCTTC
-	many	TRBV27	TRBJ1-4	CASSSGRGDEKLFF	TGTGCCAGCAGTTCAGGCAGGGGCGACGAAAAACTGTTTTTT
-	-	TRBV20-1	TRBJ1-1	CSGKSDRGMNTEAFF	TGCAGTGGTAAATCAGACCGAGGGATGAACACTGAAGCTTTCTTT
-	few	TRBV28	TRBJ1-1	CASSTWTEAFF	TGTGCCAGCAGTACCTGGACTGAAGCTTTCTTT
-	many	TRBV6-1	TRBJ1-2	CASSPGANYGYTF	TGTGCCAGCAGTCCAGGAGCTAACTATGGCTACACCTTC
-	-	TRBV20-1	TRBJ2-1	CSATSGGRNEQFF	TGCAGTGCTACCTCTGGGGGGCGTAATGAGCAGTTCTTC
TRBD2	-	TRBV3-1	TRBJ2-1	CASSRLAGVGDEQFF	TGTGCCAGCAGCCGACTAGCGGGAGTAGGCGATGAGCAGTTCTTC
TRBD1	-	TRBV5-1	TRBJ2-2	CASSWTGSGTGELFF	TGCGCCAGCAGCTGGACAGGGTCGGGCACCGGGGAGCTGTTTTTT
-	medium-sized	TRBV18	TRBJ2-3	CASSPPGGADTQYF	TGTGCCAGCTCACCCCCCGGGGGCGCAGATACGCAGTATTTT
-	-	TRBV6-1	TRBJ1-4	CASTYGQNREKLFF	TGTGCCAGCACCTACGGACAGAATAGAGAAAAACTGTTTTTT
-	-	TRBV11-2	TRBJ2-7	CASRFGTKGPYEQYF	TGTGCCAGCAGATTCGGGACCAAAGGGCCCTACGAGCAGTACTTC